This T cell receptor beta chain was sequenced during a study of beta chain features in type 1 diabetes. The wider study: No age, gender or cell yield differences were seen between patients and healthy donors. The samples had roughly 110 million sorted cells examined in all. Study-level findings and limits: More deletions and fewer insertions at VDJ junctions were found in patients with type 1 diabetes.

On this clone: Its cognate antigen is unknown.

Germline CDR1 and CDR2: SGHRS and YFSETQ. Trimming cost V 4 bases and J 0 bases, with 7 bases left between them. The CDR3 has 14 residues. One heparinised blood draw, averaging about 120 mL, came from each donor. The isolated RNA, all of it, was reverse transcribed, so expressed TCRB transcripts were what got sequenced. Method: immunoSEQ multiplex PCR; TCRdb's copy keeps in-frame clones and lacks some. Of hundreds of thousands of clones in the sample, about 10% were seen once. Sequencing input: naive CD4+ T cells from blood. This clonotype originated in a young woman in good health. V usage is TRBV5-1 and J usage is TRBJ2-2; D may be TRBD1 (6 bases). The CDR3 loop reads CASSRDTNTGELFF. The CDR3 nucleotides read TGCGCCAGCAGCCGGGACACGAACACCGGGGAGCTGTTTTTT.